Below are 30 T cell receptor beta chains sequenced from a single sample in a study of shared clonotypes between healthy human individuals. Libraries were prepared by immunoSEQ multiplex PCR; TCRdb keeps only in-frame clonotypes and omits some of them. This sample has roughly 1.5 million clones, with approximately 98% found just once. The specimen was naive CD4+ T cells sorted from blood. Described subset: CD45RA+ positively selected. The receptors stem from a man aged 30 to 45 in good health.

The rearrangement joins TRBV6-6 to TRBJ2-1; D is perhaps TRBD1 or TRBD2 (5 bases each). This CDR3 region has 16 residues. The V end lost 5 bases, the J end lost 0 bases, and 14 bases lay between the germline ends. Germline-derived CDR1 and CDR2 are MNHNY and SVGAGI (reference sequence). The CDR3 DNA sequence: TGTGCCAGCAGTCCGACCGGGACCACCTCCTACAATGAGCAGTTCTTC. Amino acid sequence: CASSPTGTTSYNEQFF.

The V and J genes are TRBV4-1 and TRBJ2-2; TRBD2 agrees at 7 bases. Germline V lookup: CDR1 MGHRA, CDR2 YSYEKL. Unmatched junction bases numbered 8, after V lost 1 base and J lost 0 bases. The CDR3 is 18 residues long. The CDR3: CASSQVLAPPPNTGELFF. The CDR3, as DNA: TGCGCCAGCAGCCAAGTACTAGCGCCGCCTCCGAACACCGGGGAGCTGTTTTTT.

The gene calls are TRBV19 and TRBJ2-1, with 7 bases fitting TRBD1. The CDR3 consists of 14 residues. Germline trimming cut 3 bases from V and 5 bases from J; bases unmatched to any gene: 4. Per the germline V gene, CDR1 is LNHDA and CDR2 is SQIVND (reference sequence). As DNA, the CDR3 is TGTGCCAGTAGTATCGTGGGACAGCACAATGAGCAGTTCTTC. Its protein product is CASSIVGQHNEQFF. Complete variable domain (other parts from reference TRBV19 and TRBJ2-1): DGGITQSPKYLFRKEGQNVTLSCEQNLNHDAMYWYRQDPGQGLRLIYYSQIVNDFQKGDIAEGYSVSREKKESFPLTVTSAQKNPTAFYLCASSIVGQHNEQFFGPGTRLTVL.

This rearrangement joins TRBV4-3 to TRBJ2-2; 12 positions agree with TRBD2. The V gene's germline CDR1 is LGHNA and CDR2 YSLEER. J gave up 5 bases and V 5 bases, and 9 bases lay outside the gene matches. This CDR3 is built from 17 residues. The CDR3 protein is CASSDGRLAGVTGELFF. CDR3 nucleotides: TGCGCCAGCAGCGACGGAAGACTAGCGGGAGTTACCGGGGAGCTGTTTTTT.

The chain employs TRBV9 and TRBJ1-2; no reliable D call. The V end lost 0 bases, the J end lost 9 bases, and 12 bases lay between the germline ends. The CDR3 length is 13 residues. Germline values: CDR1 SGDLS, CDR2 YYNGEE. CDR3 DNA: TGTGCCAGCAGCGTAGTGACGGGTGTTAGCTACACCTTC. Its translation: CASSVVTGVSYTF.

The rearrangement links TRBV18 to TRBJ1-5, with D unclear. The CDR3 runs to 14 residues. Germline values: CDR1 KGHSH, CDR2 LQKENI. Deletions cut 3 bases from V and 3 bases from J, with 9 bases between. CDR3 DNA sequence: TGTGCCAGCTCACCGTCGAACTTCAATCAGCCCCAGCATTTT. Encoded protein: CASSPSNFNQPQHF.

This sequence joins TRBV11-2 and TRBJ2-3; tentatively, D is TRBD2 (5 bases). The CDR3 runs 11 residues. Germline CDR1 is SGHAT and CDR2 is FQNNGV. Trimming removed 4 bases from V and 10 bases from J, with 9 bases in between. CDR3 in DNA: TGTGCCAGCAGCTCCAAGAGGGCGCAGTATTTT. It yields the protein CASSSKRAQYF.

V gene TRBV28 combines with J gene TRBJ1-5, with a possible D match to TRBD1 (5 bases). This CDR3 is 15 amino acids long. The germline gives CDR1 MDHEN, CDR2 SYDVKM. V was clipped by 7 bases and J by 6 bases, with 19 bases between them. CDR3 nucleotides: TGTGCCAGCACCCGCGGAGGGGAGGGAGGTCAGCCCCAGCATTTT. It is translated as CASTRGGEGGQPQHF.

This chain connects TRBV4-3 to TRBJ2-2, with 9 bases lining up with TRBD1. The CDR3 length is 14 residues. CDR1 and CDR2 (germline): LGHNA, YSLEER. Unmatched junction bases numbered 5, after V lost 5 bases and J lost 7 bases. The CDR3 spells CASSAQGAIGELFF. DNA for the CDR3: TGCGCCAGCAGCGCACAGGGGGCGATCGGGGAGCTGTTTTTT.

On this clone itself: Other DNA sequences in this sample translate to the same CDR3. J is TRBJ1-3 and V is TRBV18; no reliable D call. This CDR3 is 12 amino acids long. The germline V gene has CDR1 KGHSH and CDR2 LQKENI. Between the trimmed V and J ends, which lost 3 bases and 2 bases, there was a span of 2 bases. CDR3 loop: CASSPTGNTIYF. The CDR3 DNA sequence: TGTGCCAGCTCACCTACTGGAAACACCATATATTTT.

CDR3: CASSVQINTEAFF. CDR3 DNA: TGTGCCAGCAGCGTCCAGATAAACACTGAAGCTTTCTTT. This chain links TRBV7-2 with TRBJ1-1; D is unclear. The ends were cut back, 5 bases at V and 2 bases at J, with 9 bases in the middle. Germline values: CDR1 SGHTA, CDR2 FQGNSA. The CDR3 has 13 amino acids.

In this sample, this clone turned up once. The rearrangement joins TRBV19 to TRBJ2-7; D is possibly TRBD1 (6 bases). This CDR3 is built from 12 residues. Germline CDR1 LNHDA, CDR2 SQIVND (reference sequence). Between the trimmed V and J ends, which lost 7 bases and 6 bases, there was a span of 13 bases. For the CDR3, the DNA is TGTGCCAGTATGGACAGTCTTGGCGAGCAGTACTTC. Its translation is CASMDSLGEQYF. Drawing the rest from reference TRBV19 and TRBJ2-7, the complete variable domain is DGGITQSPKYLFRKEGQNVTLSCEQNLNHDAMYWYRQDPGQGLRLIYYSQIVNDFQKGDIAEGYSVSREKKESFPLTVTSAQKNPTAFYLCASMDSLGEQYFGPGTRLTVT.

The sample holds one count of this clone. This rearrangement joins TRBV7-2 to TRBJ2-3, with a tentative D call TRBD2 (5 bases). The CDR3 consists of 16 residues. Trimming shortened V by 3 bases and J by 0 bases, and 13 bases separated the two germline ends. From germline, CDR1 is SGHTA and CDR2 FQGNSA. The CDR3 sequence: CASSFTGGLSTDTQYF. In DNA form, the CDR3 reads TGTGCCAGCAGCTTCACTGGAGGACTCAGCACAGATACGCAGTATTTT.

This rearrangement joins TRBV7-8 to TRBJ1-4; D not resolved. CDR1 is SGHVS, CDR2 FQNEAQ, per germline. V lost 4 bases and J lost 4, with 19 bases in between. The CDR3 is made up of 17 amino acids. In DNA form, the CDR3 reads TGTGCCAGCAGCTCCACCCGTGTGGCGGGATATAATGAAAAACTGTTTTTT. Translated, it gives CASSSTRVAGYNEKLFF.

The V gene is TRBV30, the J gene TRBJ1-1, with unresolved D. Trimming removed 2 bases at V and 5 bases at J, with 15 bases between. Per germline, CDR1 GTSNPN and CDR2 SVGIG (reference sequence). There are 14 residues in the CDR3. DNA for the CDR3: TGTGCCTGGAGTTTGTCCTCGTCGGGAACTGAAGCTTTCTTT. As protein: CAWSLSSSGTEAFF.

This clone occurred once. The chain links TRBV6-8 to TRBJ2-7, with D maybe TRBD1 (6 bases). The CDR3 sequence is 14 residues long. Per germline, CDR1 MNHGY and CDR2 SAAAGT. The ends were cut back, 5 bases at V and 6 bases at J, with 17 bases in the middle. CDR3 sequence reads: CASSLASLRGEQYF. Here the CDR3 DNA reads TGTGCCAGCAGTCTAGCTTCTCTCAGGGGCGAGCAGTACTTC.

The genes are TRBV7-9 and TRBJ2-7; the D gene is possibly TRBD2 (5 bases). Germline CDR1 and CDR2: SEHNR and FQNEAQ (reference sequence). V lost 1 base and J lost 4, with 17 bases in between. The CDR3 sequence is 16 residues long. The CDR3: CASSLGLGAADYEQYF. CDR3 in DNA: TGTGCCAGCAGCTTAGGACTGGGAGCAGCTGATTACGAGCAGTACTTC.

The rearrangement uses TRBV5-1 and TRBJ2-3, with D possibly matching TRBD2 (5 bases). V lost 2 bases to trimming and J lost 2 bases, with 21 bases between them. The germline gives CDR1 SGHRS, CDR2 YFSETQ. The CDR3 has 18 amino acids. The CDR3: CASSFKPLQRPITDTQYF. The CDR3 DNA reads TGCGCCAGCAGCTTTAAACCCCTCCAGCGGCCTATCACAGATACGCAGTATTTT.

The chain employs TRBV6-5 and TRBJ2-1; D is undetermined. The CDR3 is made up of 14 amino acids. Germline V gene lookup returns CDR1 MNHEY and CDR2 SVGAGI. V was shortened by 0 bases and J by 10 bases, with 13 bases between the two germline ends. The CDR3 here is CASSYSLLSDEQFF. The CDR3 nucleotides read TGTGCCAGCAGTTACTCCCTCTTGAGCGACGAGCAGTTCTTC.

This chain uses TRBV2 with TRBJ2-5, with unresolved D. V was trimmed by 9 bases and J by 2 bases, leaving 4 bases between them. CDR1 is SNHLY, CDR2 FYNNEI, per germline. The CDR3 extends over 10 amino acids. The CDR3: CASAQETQYF. The CDR3 nucleotides read TGTGCCAGTGCTCAAGAGACCCAGTACTTC.

This chain connects TRBV7-9 to TRBJ2-7, with D unresolved. The germline V and J ends were trimmed by 5 bases and 4 bases, with 15 bases remaining between them. The CDR3 sequence is 14 residues long. Germline V gene lookup returns CDR1 SEHNR and CDR2 FQNEAQ (reference sequence). CDR3 in DNA: TGTGCCAGCAGCCCGCAAGGGTTTGCGTACGAGCAGTACTTC. It encodes CASSPQGFAYEQYF.

The gene calls are TRBV10-3 and TRBJ2-7; 11 nucleotides align to TRBD2. Losses at the gene ends were 0 bases for V and 4 bases for J; bases not matched to a gene: 5. This CDR3 contains 16 residues. Germline CDR1 is ENHRY and CDR2 is SYGVKD. The CDR3 coding sequence is TGTGCCATCAGTGAGTCGTTGGCTAGCGGGGGGTACGAGCAGTACTTC. Its protein is CAISESLASGGYEQYF.

V is TRBV4-1 and J is TRBJ2-3; D is uncertain. V lost 3 bases and J lost 2, with 18 bases in between. Germline V gene lookup returns CDR1 MGHRA and CDR2 YSYEKL. CDR3 size: 17 residues. CDR3 in DNA: TGCGCCAGCAGCCATACTGCCGGGCCCAGATACACAGATACGCAGTATTTT. It encodes CASSHTAGPRYTDTQYF.

This clone was counted only a few times. V is TRBV6-5 and J is TRBJ1-5; 8 bases agree with TRBD1. V dropped 2 bases and J dropped 5; count of bases not matched to a gene: 2. The CDR3 contains 14 residues. Germline V gene lookup returns CDR1 MNHEY and CDR2 SVGAGI. This CDR3 is CASSYTTGDQPQHF. CDR3 bases: TGTGCCAGCAGTTACACGACAGGGGATCAGCCCCAGCATTTT.

The chain recombines TRBV29-1 with TRBJ2-5; no clear D gene. The CDR3 has 11 residues. Germline CDR1 is SQVTM and CDR2 is ANQGSEA. Trimming removed 2 bases from V and 5 bases from J, with 6 bases in between. CDR3 loop: CSVETAETQYF. CDR3 coding DNA: TGCAGCGTTGAAACAGCGGAGACCCAGTACTTC.

The rearrangement uses TRBV5-4 and TRBJ2-5; no reliable D call. Germline CDR1 is SGHNT and CDR2 is YYREEE (reference sequence). The CDR3 length is 12 residues. The V end lost 7 bases, the J end lost 7 bases, and 14 bases lay between the germline ends. Written as DNA, the CDR3 is TGTGCCAGCGCTAGTAGGGTCGGGACCCAGTACTTC. Its translation: CASASRVGTQYF.

The chain has TRBV5-1 and TRBJ2-7, with TRBD1 matching 10 bases. CDR3 length: 16 amino acids. The germline V gene has CDR1 SGHRS and CDR2 YFSETQ. The V and J ends lost 4 bases and 5 bases, in that order; junction bases with no gene match: 12. CDR3 sequence (DNA): TGCGCCAGCAGCCAGGGACAGGGGATATTCCCCCACGAGCAGTACTTC. Translating gives CASSQGQGIFPHEQYF. Supplemented by reference TRBV5-1 and TRBJ2-7, the full variable domain reads KAGVTQTPRYLIKTRGQQVTLSCSPISGHRSVSWYQQTPGQGLQFLFEYFSETQRNKGNFPGRFSGRQFSNSRSEMNVSTLELGDSALYLCASSQGQGIFPHEQYFGPGTRLTVT.

The chain couples TRBV5-1 to TRBJ2-5; 7 nucleotides line up with TRBD1. Germline V gene data show CDR1 as SGHRS and CDR2 as YFSETQ. The ends lost 2 bases at V and 2 bases at J; junction bases unmatched: 6. The CDR3 runs to 15 residues. The DNA of the CDR3 is TGCGCCAGCAGCTTTTCGGGACAGAAACAAGAGACCCAGTACTTC. Protein product: CASSFSGQKQETQYF. The full variable domain, completed using reference TRBV5-1 and TRBJ2-5, is KAGVTQTPRYLIKTRGQQVTLSCSPISGHRSVSWYQQTPGQGLQFLFEYFSETQRNKGNFPGRFSGRQFSNSRSEMNVSTLELGDSALYLCASSFSGQKQETQYFGPGTRLLVL.

The V and J genes are TRBV19 and TRBJ2-3; the D is unclear. Germline lookup yields CDR1 LNHDA and CDR2 SQIVND (reference sequence). The V gene lost 1 base and the J gene lost 6 bases, with 11 bases spanning the gap. The CDR3 has 14 residues. The CDR3 nucleotides read TGTGCCAGTAGTATAGTAGCTAGTCGGGATACGCAGTATTTT. Translation gives CASSIVASRDTQYF.

The chain carries TRBV10-3 and TRBJ2-7, with 8 bases that match TRBD1. This CDR3 contains 14 residues. The germline CDR1 and CDR2 sequences are ENHRY and SYGVKD. V lost 10 bases and J lost 0; bases outside the gene matches: 8. CDR3 sequence (DNA): TGTGCCAAGTCGGGACAGGAGGGCTCCTACGAGCAGTACTTC. Its translation: CAKSGQEGSYEQYF.